This entry lists 10 T cell receptor beta chains sequenced from one sample in a study of blood T cell repertoires in COVID-19 (dated by TCRdb to the early 2020s). The library was built by means of the immunoSEQ multiplex PCR assay. Sourced from immuneACCESS, this table was stored by TCRdb with only in-frame sequences that have V and J called. A share of the clones is absent; for the studies checked, an unresolved V gene accounts for under half, and the remainder has no known explanation. The sample yields 95,000 to 120,000 clones; about two thirds were counted once. The top ten clones comprise about 2% of the sample. The sample consisted of peripheral blood. Every receptor here comes from a woman in her thirties or forties with acute or convalescent COVID-19.

This clone was detected a few times. The J gene is TRBJ2-5, the V gene TRBV24-1; D may be TRBD2 (6 bases). V gave up 3 bases and J gave up 5 bases, with 12 bases separating them. This CDR3 region has 14 residues. Germline V lookup: CDR1 KGHDR, CDR2 SFDVKD. Written as DNA, the CDR3 is TGTGCCACCAGTGATGGTGGGGCGGGGGAGACCCAGTACTTC. Amino acid sequence: CATSDGGAGETQYF.

The V gene is TRBV28, the J gene TRBJ2-4, with 9 bases matching TRBD1. V lost 6 bases to trimming and J lost 0 bases; unmatched junction nucleotides: 12. The CDR3 is made up of 18 amino acids. Germline-derived CDR1 and CDR2 are MDHEN and SYDVKM. The CDR3 nucleotides read TGTGCCAGCAGGCCGGGACAGGGTGGTTCTATAGCCAAAAACATTCAGTACTTC. Translated: CASRPGQGGSIAKNIQYF.

This clone occurred a few times. V gene TRBV27 combines with J gene TRBJ1-6, with a tentative D call TRBD1 (5 bases). This CDR3 spans 16 amino acids. Per germline, CDR1 MNHEY and CDR2 SMNVEV (reference sequence). Trimming removed 8 bases from V and 9 bases from J, with 23 bases in between. The CDR3 nucleotides are TGTGCCAGCTCCCCTCAGGGATTTAATGTTGGTTCACCCCTCCACTTT. Its translation: CASSPQGFNVGSPLHF.

This clone has just a few counts. V usage is TRBV5-1 and J usage is TRBJ2-1; 8 bases agree with TRBD2. Losses at the gene ends were 2 bases for V and 6 bases for J; bases not matched to a gene: 7. The V gene's germline CDR1 is SGHRS and CDR2 YFSETQ. The CDR3 contains 15 residues. The CDR3 sequence is CASSFGGAGRNEQFF. DNA of the CDR3: TGCGCCAGCAGCTTCGGGGGGGCCGGGCGCAATGAGCAGTTCTTC.

The chain links TRBV3-1 (or the pseudogene TRBV3-2) to TRBJ2-2; perhaps TRBD2 as D (5 bases). The CDR3 is 13 amino acids. V gave up 3 bases and J gave up 9 bases, with 11 bases separating them. Germline-derived CDR1 and CDR2 are LGHDT and YNNKEL (reference sequence). CDR3 residues: CASSQGIARELFF. For the CDR3, the DNA is TGTGCCAGCAGCCAGGGTATAGCGAGGGAGCTGTTTTTT.

This clone occurred many times. This chain joins TRBV14 and TRBJ1-2; D unclear. The V end lost 5 bases, the J end lost 1 base, and 8 bases lay between the germline ends. CDR1 is SGHDN, CDR2 FVKESK, per germline. The CDR3 is made up of 13 amino acids. The CDR3 loop is CASSSGINYGYTF. CDR3 in DNA: TGTGCCAGCAGCTCGGGGATTAACTATGGCTACACCTTC.

The V and J genes are TRBV9 and TRBJ2-7; TRBD1 matches 10 bases. V lost 4 bases and J lost 6; bases outside the gene matches: 4. In germline, CDR1 is SGDLS, CDR2 YYNGEE. The CDR3 runs 13 residues. Here the CDR3 DNA reads TGTGCCAGCAGCTCGGACAGGGGGTTCGAGCAGTACTTC. This codes for CASSSDRGFEQYF.

The chain uses TRBV15 and TRBJ1-4; D may be TRBD1 (6 bases). Germline assignment: CDR1 LNHNV and CDR2 YYDKDF (reference sequence). Trimming stripped 4 bases from V and 6 bases from J, with 21 bases between. The CDR3 has 17 amino acids. CDR3 loop: CATSKDEIQGGDEKLFF. DNA for the CDR3: TGTGCCACCAGCAAAGATGAAATACAGGGTGGGGATGAAAAACTGTTTTTT.

This clone was recorded only once. CDR3 residues: CASSGTSGATGEQFF. As DNA, the CDR3 is TGTGCCAGCAGTGGTACTAGCGGGGCGACGGGGGAGCAGTTCTTC. The V and J genes are TRBV6-4 and TRBJ2-1, with 10 bases matching TRBD2. This CDR3 has 15 amino acids. After removal of 4 bases from V and 10 bases from J, the junction contained 10 bases not matched to a gene. Germline V gives CDR1 MRHNA, CDR2 SNTAGT.

This clone was detected only once. This rearrangement joins TRBV11-1 to TRBJ2-2, with 11 bases aligning to TRBD1. The V gene end was trimmed by 6 bases and the J gene end by 6 bases; junction bases not matched to a gene: 6. The CDR3 runs to 15 residues. Germline loops: CDR1 SGHAT, CDR2 FQDESV (reference sequence). Written as DNA, the CDR3 is TGTGCCAGCAGTCCCCCGGGACAGGGGGCCGGGGAGCTGTTTTTT. This gives the protein CASSPPGQGAGELFF.